Described below is a single TCR beta chain sequence and its context. Its cognate antigen is unknown. Primers for the PCR totalled 60 Vbeta and 13 Jbeta. The assay was immunoSEQ multiplex PCR, and TCRdb's table has in-frame clones only and misses some. The data contain under 200,000 clones, about 70% of them singletons. The data were obtained in a study of cytomegalovirus exposure and HLA in healthy donors. Germline assignment: CDR1 SGHVS and CDR2 FQNEAQ. V lost 3 bases to trimming and J lost 1 base, with 12 bases between them. This CDR3 has 16 amino acids. Overall study results and limits: Roughly uniform sequencing depth across donors was assumed, possibly incorrectly. The later analysis indicated that the majority of CMV-associated TCR beta chains appeared HLA-restricted.

Sequenced material: PBMCs. This chain connects TRBV7-8 to TRBJ2-2; possible D gene TRBD2, 5 bases. The source of this sequence is a woman aged 18-29 years in good health and CMV-seropositive. The chain's CDR3 is CASSFNGLKNTGELFF. The CDR3 region has the DNA TGTGCCAGCAGCTTCAACGGACTCAAGAACACCGGGGAGCTGTTTTTT.